This T cell receptor beta chain was retrieved from a study of low-dose radiotherapy and immunotherapy resistance in tumors. This clonotype was recorded at least ten times. Time point here: before trial treatment. The V gene's germline CDR1 is SGHDN and CDR2 FVKESK. The CDR3 loop spans 13 amino acids. Trimming stripped 4 bases from V and 9 bases from J, with 13 bases between. Priming of first-strand cDNA relied on TRAV- and TRBV-specific primers (covering alpha and beta chains). With a V-primer adapter and a constant-region primer, TCRs were amplified for about 20 PCR cycles. TCRdb redid the calling of the reads with MiXCR, one entry per CDR3 protein. The table records tens of thousands of distinct CDR3 sequences, over 15% of them present only once.

The sample consisted of PBMCs, taken before treatment. The chain recombines TRBV14 with TRBJ2-4, with a weak D call TRBD1 (6 bases). This TCR was sampled from a male donor with prostate cancer. CDR3: CASSRNRDGIQYF. The CDR3 DNA follows: TGTGCCAGCAGCCGTAACAGGGACGGCATTCAGTACTTC.